This TCR beta chain originates from a study of blood T cell repertoires in COVID-19. Whole-study context: PBMCs, B-cell-depleted T cells, or T cells provided the cDNA or gDNA that made up the material.

Trimming took off 0 bases at V and 4 bases at J, with 6 bases between the two ends. Germline values: CDR1 LGHNT, CDR2 FRNRAP. The CDR3 has 13 amino acids. As originally analysed: Amplification of reference gene primers provided the estimated nucleated cell counts. The method was immunoSEQ multiplex PCR; TCRdb's version includes in-frame clones alone and lacks a portion of them. V and J calls and clone size are copied from that table; D and trimming were computed from the DNA. The data show 60,000 to 85,000 clones, with approximately 84% seen just once and approximately 11% held by the top ten. V usage is TRBV12-5 and J usage is TRBJ1-1; possibly TRBD1 for D (5 bases). What was sequenced was peripheral blood. The receptor was derived from a man aged 55 to 70 with COVID-19, enrolled during active disease. CDR3 protein: CASGLVGGTEAFF. The CDR3 nucleotides read TGTGCTAGTGGTTTGGTCGGGGGCACTGAAGCTTTCTTT. Supplemented by reference TRBV12-5 and TRBJ1-1, the full variable domain reads DARVTQTPRHKVTEMGQEVTMRCQPILGHNTVFWYRQTMMQGLELLAYFRNRAPLDDSGMPKDRFSAEMPDATLATLKIQPSEPRDSAVYFCASGLVGGTEAFFGQGTRLTVV.